This entry is about one T cell receptor beta chain. The antigen is unknown. This specimen comes from a study of radiation and T cells in renal cell carcinoma. Background on the study: Nephrectomy followed 15 Gy stereotactic body radiation by 4 weeks. Overall study findings and caveats: No pretreatment tumor biopsies were available for baseline clonotypes.

Documented time point: blood 2 weeks post-SBRT. The treatment was: 15 Gy SBRT to primary tumor, nephrectomy 4 weeks later. Generated by immunoSEQ multiplex PCR, the TCRdb table keeps only in-frame clones and is missing some. The data contain some 75,000 clones, 82% of them singletons. Trimming removed 10 bases from V and 7 bases from J, with 28 bases in between. The CDR3 is 16 residues long. Germline assignment: CDR1 SGHVS and CDR2 FQNEAQ. The source material was blood, sampled from a patient whose treatment included radiotherapy and nephrectomy. This sequence originates from a man aged 55-75 years with renal cell carcinoma. The J gene is TRBJ1-2, the V gene TRBV7-8; a possible D gene is TRBD1 (6 bases). CDR3 DNA: TGTGCCACATCCCCTCGGGGGGGCCTTAACCTTTTTGGCTACACCTTC. Translation gives CATSPRGGLNLFGYTF. The full variable domain, rest sourced from reference TRBV7-8 and TRBJ1-2, is GAGVSQSPRYKVAKRGQDVALRCDPISGHVSLFWYQQALGQGPEFLTYFQNEAQLDKSGLPSDRFFAERPEGSVSTLKIQRTQQEDSAVYLCATSPRGGLNLFGYTFGSGTRLTVV.